Listed here are 7 T cell receptor beta chains from one sample, sequenced in a study of control samples from healthy donors and cancer patients. Profiling relied on immunoSEQ multiplex PCR, and the TCRdb table lists in-frame clones only, not all of them. The sample includes about 110,000 clones, around 89% of them seen just once. Sequenced: PBMCs. These receptors all come from a woman in her sixties with lung cancer.

This clone has a handful of counts. The junction and the germline gene differ at one end; a read error may be behind it. This chain uses TRBV7-7 with TRBJ2-1, with 7 positions matching TRBD2. From germline, CDR1 is SSHAT and CDR2 FNYEAQ (reference sequence). The CDR3 consists of 17 residues. Here the CDR3 DNA reads TGTGCTAGCAGCTCCTTCCCGCGGGGGAGCTCCTACAATGAGCAGTTCTTC. Its protein product is CASSSFPRGSSYNEQFF.

The rearrangement joins TRBV18 to TRBJ2-7; D might be TRBD2 (5 bases). The CDR3 totals 14 residues. V was clipped by 0 bases and J by 6 bases, with 12 bases between them. The germline V gene encodes CDR1 KGHSH and CDR2 LQKENI. The CDR3 here is CASSPPSSGSEQYF. The CDR3 region has the DNA TGTGCCAGCTCACCACCGAGTAGTGGGAGCGAGCAGTACTTC.

The rearrangement uses TRBV6-5 and TRBJ1-6, with D possibly being TRBD1 (6 bases). The CDR3 has 15 residues. The V gene's germline CDR1 is MNHEY and CDR2 SVGAGI. Trimming cost V 7 bases and J 10 bases, with 20 bases left between them. The CDR3, as DNA: TGTGCCAGCACTCTCACCCCGCGGGGGCGGTCACCCCTCCACTTT. Its translation is CASTLTPRGRSPLHF.

This rearrangement joins TRBV20-1 to TRBJ1-1; D is unclear. Per the germline V gene, CDR1 is DFQATT and CDR2 is SNEGSKA (reference sequence). The CDR3 totals 11 residues. Trimming left V 7 bases short and J 4 bases short, with 10 bases between. The CDR3 DNA follows: TGCAGTGTCGTCCGGTCCACTGAAGCTTTCTTT. Protein sequence: CSVVRSTEAFF.

The chain couples TRBV11-3 to TRBJ1-1, with 7 bases matching TRBD1. The V gene end was trimmed by 5 bases and the J gene end by 5 bases; junction bases not matched to a gene: 11. The CDR3 length is 15 residues. The germline V gene encodes CDR1 SGHNT and CDR2 YENEEA. Here the CDR3 reads CASSPLRGLGTEAFF. CDR3 nucleotide sequence: TGTGCCAGCAGCCCTCTTAGGGGGCTGGGGACTGAAGCTTTCTTT.

This sequence joins TRBV9 and TRBJ2-1; 8 nucleotides align to TRBD1. The J segment lost 6 bases and the V segment lost 3 bases, leaving 8 bases of the junction unmatched. The CDR3 sequence is 15 residues long. The germline V gene has CDR1 SGDLS and CDR2 YYNGEE. The CDR3 region is CASSGGQGRFNEQFF. The CDR3 DNA sequence: TGTGCCAGCAGCGGAGGACAGGGACGATTCAATGAGCAGTTCTTC.

The chain combines TRBV4-2 with TRBJ2-2, with 9 bases lining up with TRBD2. The junction had 10 bases not matched to a gene; V was cut back by 0 bases and J by 2 bases. This CDR3 contains 19 residues. Germline CDR1 is LGHNA and CDR2 is YNFKEQ. The CDR3 DNA reads as TGTGCCAGCAGCCAAGATAGCGGGGGCGTCTTACCTAACACCGGGGAGCTGTTTTTT. Translated, it gives CASSQDSGGVLPNTGELFF.